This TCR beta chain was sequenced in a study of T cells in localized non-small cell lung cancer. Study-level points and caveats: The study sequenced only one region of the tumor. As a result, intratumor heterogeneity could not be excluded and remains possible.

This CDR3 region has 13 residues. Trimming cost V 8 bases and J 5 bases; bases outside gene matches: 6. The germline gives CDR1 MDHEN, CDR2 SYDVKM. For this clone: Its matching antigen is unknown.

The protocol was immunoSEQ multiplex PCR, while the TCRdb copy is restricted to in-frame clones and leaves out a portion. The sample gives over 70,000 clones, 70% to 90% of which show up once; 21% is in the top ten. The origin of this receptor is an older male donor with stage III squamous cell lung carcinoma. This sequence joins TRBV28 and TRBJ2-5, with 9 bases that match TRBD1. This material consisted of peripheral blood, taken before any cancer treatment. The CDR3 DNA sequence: TGTGCCAGCGGGGACAGGGATCAGGAGACCCAGTACTTC. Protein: CASGDRDQETQYF.